The source of this T cell receptor beta chain is a study of blood T cell repertoires in COVID-19. Study details: The United States, Italy and Spain were the sources of the acute and convalescent COVID-19 samples. The analysed material was cDNA or gDNA that came from T cells, B-cell-depleted T cells, or PBMCs.

In the authors' workflow: Amplification of reference gene primers provided the estimated nucleated cell counts. The assay was immunoSEQ multiplex PCR, and TCRdb's table has in-frame clones only and misses some. V, J and clone size are taken as reported in that table, and D and trimming were inferred from the DNA itself. The sample holds about 260,000 clones, about 87% seen once. This clone was seen once. The V gene's germline CDR1 is SGHDT and CDR2 YYEEEE. The V and J ends lost 6 bases and 0 bases respectively, with 19 bases between them. The CDR3 has 18 amino acids. Source material: peripheral blood. This sequence was found in a woman between 40 and 55 years old who had recovered from COVID-19. V and J are TRBV5-6 and TRBJ1-6; the D is unclear. The CDR3 nucleotides read TGTGCCAGCACAAAGAGGCGCCTTTTACCCTCCTATAATTCACCCCTCCACTTT. It specifies CASTKRRLLPSYNSPLHF.